This TCR beta chain was documented in a study of T cell responses to AZD1222 COVID-19 vaccine. Study-wide points: An increase in Spike-specific TCR breadth and depth was observed after two AZD1222 doses. At baseline, seropositivity was found in only a handful of AZD1222 recipients. The study found vaccine-associated CD4 TCRs spanning spike, dominant at 160-218 and 743-854. Sampled repertoires all dated from after the peak T cell response.

The data were produced by immunoSEQ multiplex PCR, yet TCRdb's version contains in-frame clones alone and is incomplete. Counted here are 110,000 to 150,000 clones, approximately 92% occurring once; the ten biggest clones make up about 1.5%. For this clone: What it recognizes is unknown.

Germline V CDR1 and CDR2: MNHEY, SMNVEV (reference sequence). Trimming removed 5 bases from V and 4 bases from J, with 12 bases in between. CDR3 length: 14 amino acids. V is TRBV27 and J is TRBJ2-1; the D gene is possibly TRBD2 (6 bases). The sequenced sample was peripheral blood, obtained on day 0 of AZD1222 vaccination. The sequence came from an adult in good health. The CDR3 region is CASSPEGRYNEQFF. In DNA, the CDR3 is TGTGCCAGCAGTCCGGAGGGCCGGTACAATGAGCAGTTCTTC.